The sequence of this T cell receptor (beta chain) was determined in a study of OX40 agonist ivuxolimab in advanced cancers. The data were produced by immunoSEQ multiplex PCR, yet TCRdb's version contains in-frame clones alone and is incomplete. Altogether roughly 86,000 clones are present, 75% to 95% being singletons, with the ten largest covering more than 0.35%. Trimming shortened V by 3 bases and J by 8 bases, and 17 bases separated the two germline ends. Germline V gene lookup returns CDR1 MNHEY and CDR2 SMNVEV (reference sequence). CDR3 length: 15 residues. V is TRBV27 and J is TRBJ2-1; the D gene is possibly TRBD1 (6 bases). The sequencing here drew on CD4+ or CD8+ T cells sorted from blood, taken in a trial of the OX40 agonist ivuxolimab. This TCR was recovered from an adult with an advanced solid tumor such as melanoma, head and neck, liver or kidney cancer. Written as DNA, the CDR3 is TGTGCCAGCAGTTTTCGCGACAGGTCTGCGGATGAGCAGTTCTTC. Translated, it gives CASSFRDRSADEQFF.